The 23 T cell receptor beta chains below come from one sample, sequenced in a study of blood T cells in healthy people across ages (dated by TCRdb to between 2015 and 2016). Receptor amplification or capture employed 5' RACE. Sequencing was performed on an Illumina HiSeq 2500. The second PCR ran for about 7 to 11 cycles and used a J-beta primer mix along with a sample-barcoded 5' primer. The public sequencing data were trimmed at Q25 with fastp and processed into clonotypes with MiXCR by TCRdb, which kept only in-frame beta chains. Rows are combined by CDR3 protein, so each entry shows the most common genes and DNA. In all, the sample holds approximately 800,000 distinct CDR3 sequences, and around 36% of those were seen once. The ten most abundant clones make up under 15% of the sample. Sample: blood. These receptors all stem from a man aged 18 to 35 in good health.

The chain combines TRBV12-3 or TRBV12-4 with TRBJ2-5, with TRBD2 matching over 9 bases. V was pared by 6 bases and J by 4 bases, with 6 bases of the junction left unmatched. This CDR3 has 14 residues. The CDR3 spells CASRRGGLSETQYF. The CDR3 coding sequence is TGTGCCAGCAGGCGGGGGGGACTTTCAGAGACCCAGTACTTC.

This clonotype was counted once. This chain links TRBV6-5 with TRBJ2-5; D not resolved. V gave up 2 bases and J gave up 1 base, with 8 bases separating them. Germline CDR1 reads MNHEY; CDR2 reads SVGAGI. The CDR3 contains 14 residues. The CDR3 bases are TGTGCCAGCAGTTACCTAGTGGGCCAAGAGACCCAGTACTTC. Translation gives CASSYLVGQETQYF.

As for this clonotype: This clone may be a read error of a much larger clone one base away. CDR3 DNA sequence: TGCGCCAGCAGCCAAGAAGGGTTTGGGGCTCGGGAGCAGTACTTC. This codes for CASSQEGFGAREQYF. The rearrangement links TRBV4-3 to TRBJ2-5, with a weak D call TRBD2 (6 bases). The V gene's germline CDR1 is LGHNA and CDR2 YSLEER. The CDR3 has 15 amino acids. With 0 bases removed from V and 11 bases from J, the gap between germline ends came to 19 bases.

The chain has TRBV4-3 and TRBJ2-3; 9 nucleotides match TRBD1. The J segment lost 1 base and the V segment lost 0 bases, leaving 2 bases of the junction unmatched. The CDR3 extends over 16 amino acids. From germline, CDR1 is LGHNA and CDR2 YSLEER. The CDR3 here is CASSQEQGARTDTQYF. The DNA of the CDR3 is TGCGCCAGCAGCCAAGAACAGGGGGCGCGCACAGATACGCAGTATTTT.

In DNA, the CDR3 is TGTGCCAGCAGTCCAGCCCTGGGTCTAGCCAAAAACATTCAGTACTTC. It yields the protein CASSPALGLAKNIQYF. The chain carries TRBV12-3 or TRBV12-4 and TRBJ2-4; D unresolved. The CDR3 spans 16 residues. The V end was cut by 5 bases, the J end by 0 bases, with 14 bases between.

This clonotype was seen a handful of times. The chain uses TRBV6-5 and TRBJ1-2, with D uncertain. The V end was cut by 2 bases, the J end by 0 bases, with 7 bases between. From germline, CDR1 is MNHEY and CDR2 SVGAGI. This CDR3 is 14 amino acids long. The CDR3 DNA follows: TGTGCCAGCAGTTACGGCGCCTCTAACTATGGCTACACCTTC. Amino acid sequence: CASSYGASNYGYTF.

This chain links TRBV6-2 or TRBV6-3 with TRBJ2-5, with 9 bases matching TRBD1. J was trimmed by 11 bases and V by 2 bases; bases with no gene match: 12. CDR3 length equals 15 residues. Germline CDR1 reads MNHEY; CDR2 reads SVGEGT. In nucleotides, the CDR3 is TGTGCCAGCAGTTACCGGGACAGGGCCTCCTATGAGCAGTACTTC. Its translation is CASSYRDRASYEQYF.

Concerning this clonotype: It may be a read error: a sequence one base away is much more abundant. The chain uses TRBV5-6 and TRBJ1-2, with D possibly matching TRBD1 (5 bases). Germline V lookup: CDR1 SGHDT, CDR2 YYEEEE. This CDR3 has 14 residues. CDR3 nucleotide sequence: TGTGCCAGCACCAGGGACGGGGTGGACTATGGCTACATCTTC. It translates to CASTRDGVDYGYIF.

The chain couples TRBV18 to TRBJ2-7, with 12 bases lining up with TRBD2. CDR3 length equals 16 residues. The junction had 5 bases not matched to a gene; V was cut back by 2 bases and J by 3 bases. The germline CDR1 and CDR2 sequences are KGHSH and LQKENI. The CDR3 region is CASSPSLAGGFYEQYF. The CDR3 nucleotides are TGTGCCAGCTCACCATCTCTAGCGGGGGGGTTCTACGAGCAGTACTTC.

The genes are TRBV20-1 and TRBJ1-1; no reliable D call. The CDR3 covers 15 residues. V was pared by 6 bases and J by 0 bases, with 17 bases between. Per the germline V gene, CDR1 is DFQATT and CDR2 is SNEGSKA (reference sequence). DNA of the CDR3: TGCAGTGCCCGTGCCTTTCGCCCGATGAACACTGAAGCTTTCTTT. Its protein product is CSARAFRPMNTEAFF.

This clonotype was seen more than once but under ten times. J is TRBJ1-2 and V is TRBV6-2 or TRBV6-3; D is perhaps TRBD1 (5 bases). The V end lost 0 bases, the J end lost 3 bases, and 14 bases lay between the germline ends. The CDR3 has 16 residues. Per the germline V gene, CDR1 is MNHEY and CDR2 is SVGEGT. CDR3 sequence (DNA): TGTGCCAGCAGTTACTCGAAATTTGGGGCCGACTATGGCTACACCTTC. This translates into CASSYSKFGADYGYTF.

This clonotype was detected a few times. The chain employs TRBV10-3 and TRBJ1-5; 7 positions agree with TRBD1. The CDR3 is made up of 15 amino acids. V lost 7 bases, J lost 5 bases, and 11 bases stayed unmatched. Looked up from germline, CDR1 is ENHRY and CDR2 is SYGVKD. CDR3 DNA: TGTGCCATCAAGGCGGCAGGGGGGATGGATCAGCCCCAGCATTTT. It specifies CAIKAAGGMDQPQHF.

This clonotype was detected only once. The junction does not match germline at one end; this may be a read error. The rearrangement joins TRBV6-2 or TRBV6-3 to TRBJ2-2; 7 bases match TRBD2. The CDR3 runs to 15 residues. CDR1 is MNHEY and CDR2 is SVGEGT in the germline V gene. The chain's CDR3 is CASCYWRGSTGELFF. The CDR3 DNA sequence: TGTGCCAGCTGTTACTGGCGGGGGAGCACCGGGGAGCTGTTTTTT.

The rearrangement joins TRBV9 to TRBJ1-6; 7 bases are shared with TRBD1. After removal of 2 bases from V and 0 bases from J, the junction contained 5 bases not matched to a gene. The CDR3 is made up of 17 amino acids. Germline V CDR1 and CDR2: SGDLS, YYNGEE. The CDR3 nucleotides are TGTGCCAGCAGCGTGGGGGACAGTAGCTCCTATAATTCACCCCTCCACTTT. Its translation is CASSVGDSSSYNSPLHF.

The J gene is TRBJ1-2, the V gene TRBV29-1; D is perhaps TRBD1 (5 bases). CDR3 length: 12 residues. Trimming stripped 7 bases from V and 6 bases from J, with 15 bases between. CDR1 and CDR2 from the germline V gene are SQVTM and ANQGSEA. The CDR3 DNA reads as TGCAGCGCTGAGGGAGGGACCCATGGCTACACCTTC. As protein: CSAEGGTHGYTF. Using reference TRBV29-1 and TRBJ1-2 for the parts outside the CDR3, the full variable domain is SAVISQKPSRDICQRGTSLTIQCQVDSQVTMMFWYRQQPGQSLTLIATANQGSEATYESGFVIDKFPISRPNLTFSTLTVSNMSPEDSSIYLCSAEGGTHGYTFGSGTRLTVV.

This chain joins TRBV7-2 and TRBJ2-3; 10 nucleotides agree with TRBD2. The CDR3 is made up of 16 amino acids. The V and J ends lost 5 bases and 2 bases, in that order; junction bases with no gene match: 7. Germline lookup yields CDR1 SGHTA and CDR2 FQGNSA. CDR3 DNA: TGTGCCAGCAGCACCAGCGGGGGGGCCGACACAGATACGCAGTATTTT. Translation gives CASSTSGGADTDTQYF.

This clonotype came up once. A much larger clone is a single base away; this may be a read error. V and J are TRBV20-1 and TRBJ2-3; a possible D gene is TRBD2 (5 bases). The CDR3 has 16 residues. Germline assignment: CDR1 DFQATT and CDR2 SNEGSKA (reference sequence). CDR3 sequence: CSTRDPGDWNTDTQYF. CDR3 DNA: TGCAGTACTAGAGATCCCGGTGACTGGAACACAGATACGCAGTATTTT.

This clonotype appeared a few times. The chain employs TRBV2 and TRBJ1-2; tentatively, D is TRBD1 (6 bases). This CDR3 is 13 amino acids long. V dropped 4 bases and J dropped 6 bases, with 12 bases sitting between them. Germline values: CDR1 SNHLY, CDR2 FYNNEI. The CDR3 loop reads CASSVSPGDGYTF. DNA for the CDR3: TGTGCCAGCAGTGTTTCCCCAGGGGATGGCTACACCTTC.

The chain is built from TRBV7-6 and TRBJ2-2, with D uncertain. This CDR3 has 13 residues. The germline V gene has CDR1 SGHVS and CDR2 FNYEAQ. Trimming took 5 bases from V and 6 from J, leaving 10 bases between them. In nucleotides, the CDR3 is TGTGCCAGCAGCGTAGAGCGAGCCGGGGAGCTGTTTTTT. Its protein is CASSVERAGELFF.

The chain combines TRBV4-2 with TRBJ1-1, with D possibly TRBD1 on 5 matching bases. Trimming shortened V by 3 bases and J by 10 bases, and 21 bases separated the two germline ends. From germline, CDR1 is LGHNA and CDR2 YNFKEQ. The CDR3 spans 15 residues. The CDR3 spells CASSQDPQEDLIAFF. For the CDR3, the DNA is TGTGCCAGCAGCCAGGACCCACAGGAGGATCTCATAGCTTTCTTT.

The chain uses TRBV6-2 or TRBV6-3 and TRBJ1-2, with D unclear. Trimming removed 0 bases at V and 0 bases at J, with 5 bases between. CDR1 is MNHEY, CDR2 SVGEGT, per germline. CDR3 length: 14 amino acids. Here the CDR3 reads CASSYSLSNYGYTF. CDR3 DNA sequence: TGTGCCAGCAGTTACTCCCTTTCTAACTATGGCTACACCTTC.

This clonotype was counted a few times. One end of the junction varies from germline; a read error may be responsible. V usage is TRBV20-1 and J usage is TRBJ2-1; D assignment may be TRBD1 or TRBD2 (5 bases each). CDR3 size: 14 residues. Per germline, CDR1 DFQATT and CDR2 SNEGSKA (reference sequence). The CDR3, as DNA: TGCAGTGCTGCCTCCGGGACCTCCAACAATGAGCAGTTCTTC. Its translation: CSAASGTSNNEQFF.

This rearrangement joins TRBV7-9 to TRBJ2-5, with a weak D call TRBD2 (7 bases). There are 16 residues in the CDR3. CDR1 is SEHNR, CDR2 FQNEAQ, per germline (reference sequence). V gave up 3 bases and J gave up 5 bases, with 19 bases separating them. CDR3 coding DNA: TGTGCCAGCAGCTTGGACTTGGGGGGGGCCCAGGAGACCCAGTACTTC. Protein product: CASSLDLGGAQETQYF.